The T cell receptor (beta chain) under discussion was sequenced for a study of T cells in Graves' hyperthyroidism and ophthalmopathy. Turning to the study itself: Before any treatment, at initial diagnosis, peripheral blood was collected.

The source material, RNA transcripts, was used to amplify TCR beta CDR3 regions. An initial round of RT-PCR targeting the TCR CDR3 relied on the HTBI primer set. TCRdb re-called the multiplex PCR reads through MiXCR, storing one row per CDR3 protein. Here the sample spans 270,000 or so distinct CDR3 sequences, around a quarter being singletons. Germline assignment: CDR1 SEHNR and CDR2 FQNEAQ (reference sequence). The V gene lost 5 bases and the J gene lost 2 bases, with 15 bases spanning the gap. This CDR3 contains 15 residues. General study points: Researchers found most expanded thyroid clonotypes above 0.001 in blood as well. The model predicted ophthalmopathy a median around 6.5 months before onset.

Predating any ophthalmopathy symptoms, the blood sample was taken at first hyperthyroidism diagnosis. Ten or more counts support this clonotype. Its target is not known. The sample was blood. This TCR was sampled from a man aged 35 to 55 with Graves' hyperthyroidism that later progressed to Graves' ophthalmopathy. The chain recombines TRBV7-9 with TRBJ1-2; D unresolved. CDR3 amino acids: CASSRLGDTNYGYTF. In DNA form, the CDR3 reads TGTGCCAGCAGCCGGTTGGGTGACACCAACTATGGCTACACCTTC.